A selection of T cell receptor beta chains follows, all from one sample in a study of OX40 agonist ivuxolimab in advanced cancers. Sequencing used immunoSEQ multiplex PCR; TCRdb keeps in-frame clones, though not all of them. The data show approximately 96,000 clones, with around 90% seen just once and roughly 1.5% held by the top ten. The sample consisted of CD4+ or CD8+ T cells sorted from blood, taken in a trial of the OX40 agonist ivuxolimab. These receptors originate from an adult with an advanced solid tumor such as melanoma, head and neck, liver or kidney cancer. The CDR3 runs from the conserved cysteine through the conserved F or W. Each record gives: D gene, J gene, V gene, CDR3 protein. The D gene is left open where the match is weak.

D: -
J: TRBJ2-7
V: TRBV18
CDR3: CASSVTGYSNSYEQYF

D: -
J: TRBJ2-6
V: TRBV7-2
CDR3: CASSLDVSGANVLTF

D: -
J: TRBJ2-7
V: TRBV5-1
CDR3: CASSLDPYPYEQYF

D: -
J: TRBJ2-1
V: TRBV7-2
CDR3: CASSLIVGAYNEQFF

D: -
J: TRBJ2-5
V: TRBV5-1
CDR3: CASRRDSQETQYF

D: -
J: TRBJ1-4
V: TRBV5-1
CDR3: CASSGRVTGSVFF

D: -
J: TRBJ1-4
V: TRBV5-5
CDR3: CASSWGGTNEKLFF

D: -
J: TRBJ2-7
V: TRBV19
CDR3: CASSIGPASWEQYF

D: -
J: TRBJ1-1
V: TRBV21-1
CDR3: CASSKKEKEKNAEAFF

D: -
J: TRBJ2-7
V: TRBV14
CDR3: CASSPWRVNSYEQYF

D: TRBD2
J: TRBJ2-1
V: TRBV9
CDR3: CASSARLADYNEQFF